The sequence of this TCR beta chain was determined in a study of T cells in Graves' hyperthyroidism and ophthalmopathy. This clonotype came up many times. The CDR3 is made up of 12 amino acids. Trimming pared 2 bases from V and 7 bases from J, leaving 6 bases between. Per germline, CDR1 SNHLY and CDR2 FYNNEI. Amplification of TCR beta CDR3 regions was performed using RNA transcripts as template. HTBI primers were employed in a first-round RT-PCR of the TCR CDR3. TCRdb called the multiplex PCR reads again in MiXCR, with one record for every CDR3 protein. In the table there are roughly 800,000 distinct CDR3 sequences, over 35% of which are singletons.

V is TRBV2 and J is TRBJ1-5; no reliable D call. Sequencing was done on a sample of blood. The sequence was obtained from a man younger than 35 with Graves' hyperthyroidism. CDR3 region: CASSESRQPQHF. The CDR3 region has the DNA TGTGCCAGCAGTGAAAGCCGCCAGCCCCAGCATTTT.